These T cell receptor beta chains were read from a single sample in a study of early T cells in non-severe SARS-CoV-2 infection. Each CDR3 protein gets one entry after TCRdb re-called the 5' RACE reads with MiXCR. The sample lists some 57,000 distinct CDR3 sequences, about 10% occurring once. Specimen: whole blood. The receptors derive from an adult who was a healthcare worker with PCR-confirmed SARS-CoV-2 infection or an uninfected control (not recorded which). The CDR3 runs from the conserved cysteine through the conserved F or W. D genes are given only for firm matches. The size entry is marked missing in some rows and otherwise reads once, few, many or a size class.

>many|.|TRBJ2-7|TRBV12-3/TRBV12-4
TGTGCCAGCAGTTTCGGGACCCGTACATTGAACCATCACCCCTACGAGCAGTACTTC
CASSFGTRTLNHHPYEQYF
>many|.|TRBJ1-1|TRBV29-1
TGCAGCCTCCGTAGAACGAACACTGAAGCTTTCTTT
CSLRRTNTEAFF
>.|TRBD1|TRBJ1-1|TRBV6-1
TGTGCCAGCAGTTCACAGGGGGGAGTCACTGAAGCTTTCTTT
CASSSQGGVTEAFF
>many|.|TRBJ2-2|TRBV5-1
TGCGCCAGCAGCTTGGAAGGAACCGGGGAGCTGTTTTTT
CASSLEGTGELFF
>few|.|TRBJ2-1|TRBV6-6
TGTGCCAGCAAAGGGAAAAGTCTCCCCGACTACAATGAGCAGTTCTTC
CASKGKSLPDYNEQFF
>.|TRBD2|TRBJ2-3|TRBV12-3/TRBV12-4
TGTGCCAGCAGTCCACTAGCGGGGTGGGTCACAGATACGCAGTATTTT
CASSPLAGWVTDTQYF
>.|.|TRBJ1-5|TRBV30
TGTGCCTGGAGTTCCAGAGGTAATCAGCCCCAGCATTTT
CAWSSRGNQPQHF
>.|TRBD2|TRBJ2-1|TRBV27
TGTGCTACTACTCGCGGGGGTTCCAATGAGCAGTTCTTC
CATTRGGSNEQFF
>.|.|TRBJ2-5|TRBV27
TGTGCCAGCAGTCCCGGAGCCGGTAACCAAGAGACCCAGTACTTC
CASSPGAGNQETQYF
>few|TRBD1|TRBJ1-5|TRBV6-1
TGTGCCAGCAGTACTACAGGGGAGGGGAGCCAGCCCCAGCATTTT
CASSTTGEGSQPQHF
>.|.|TRBJ2-5|TRBV11-2
TGTGCCAGCAGCTCTTGGCGGGTGCAAGAGACCCAGTACTTC
CASSSWRVQETQYF
>.|.|TRBJ2-2|TRBV20-1
TGCAGTGCTAGTCTTCATGCCGGGGAGCTGTTTTTT
CSASLHAGELFF
>.|.|TRBJ1-1|TRBV27
TGTGCCAGCAGTTTACGCCGGGTAACTGAAGCTTTCTTT
CASSLRRVTEAFF
>many|.|TRBJ2-7|TRBV9
TGTGCCAGCAGTCATGGGATCGGGGACACCAGTTGGGAATACGAGCAGTACTTC
CASSHGIGDTSWEYEQYF
>few|TRBD1|TRBJ2-4|TRBV29-1
TGCAGCGTTGAGGACAGGCCAAACATTCAGTACTTC
CSVEDRPNIQYF
>few|TRBD2|TRBJ2-7|TRBV28
TGTGCCAGCAGTTTCTGGCCCGAGCGGGGGACCTACGAGCAGTACTTC
CASSFWPERGTYEQYF
>.|TRBD1|TRBJ1-2|TRBV6-1
TGTGCCAGCAGTGTCACCCGGACAGGGGTTAACTATGGCTACACCTTC
CASSVTRTGVNYGYTF
>.|.|TRBJ2-5|TRBV12-5
TGTGCTAGTGGTTTGGTACCTGTAGCGGTGCGGGAGACCCAGTACTTC
CASGLVPVAVRETQYF
>few|.|TRBJ1-4|TRBV10-3
TGTGCCACCACAGACGGAGAAAAACTGTTTTTT
CATTDGEKLFF
>many|.|TRBJ2-4|TRBV7-2
TGTGCCAGCAGCTTAGGGCCCCCTGATGACATTCAGTACTTC
CASSLGPPDDIQYF
>.|.|TRBJ2-1|TRBV2
TGTGCCAGCAGTGAAAAGGCGGGGCACTCGTCTGAGCAGTTCTTC
CASSEKAGHSSEQFF
>.|TRBD1|TRBJ1-4|TRBV12-3/TRBV12-4
TGTGCCAGCAGCAACAGGGGGCGGGATGAAAAACTGTTTTTT
CASSNRGRDEKLFF
>many|.|TRBJ1-3|TRBV12-3/TRBV12-4
TGTGCCAGCAGTTCGGCCCGGGACGAGCATTTT
CASSSARDEHF
>few|TRBD1|TRBJ2-7|TRBV5-6
TGTGCCAGCAGCTTGAGGCTCTCCGGGACAGTCTTTGTCAACGAGCAGTACTTC
CASSLRLSGTVFVNEQYF
>.|TRBD1|TRBJ2-7|TRBV10-3
TGTGCCATCAGTCCGGGACAGACCTACGAGCAGTACTTC
CAISPGQTYEQYF
>many|TRBD1|TRBJ2-5|TRBV18
TGTGCCAGCTCACCCGGACAGGGGGCCCGGGAGACCCAGTACTTC
CASSPGQGARETQYF
>.|.|TRBJ2-7|TRBV20-1
TGCAGTGCTAGAGCCGGGGAGTTGTCCTACGAGCAGTACTTC
CSARAGELSYEQYF
>few|.|TRBJ2-2|TRBV7-9
TGTGCCAGCAGCTTAGCGGTCTACGACACCGGGGAGCTGTTTTTT
CASSLAVYDTGELFF
>few|.|TRBJ1-2|TRBV29-1
TGCAGCGTTGCTTGGGGCTATGGCTACACCTTC
CSVAWGYGYTF
>.|.|TRBJ2-1|TRBV30
TGTGCCTGGAGAGGGGGGGGCAATGAGCAGTTCTTC
CAWRGGGNEQFF
>many|TRBD1|TRBJ1-2|TRBV5-5
TGTGCCAGCAGCTTAAAAGGGACAGGGGATCATGGCTACACCTTC
CASSLKGTGDHGYTF
>.|TRBD2|TRBJ2-3|TRBV2
TGTGCCGCAAGCGGGGGACGGGCAGATACGCAGTATTTT
CAASGGRADTQYF
>.|.|TRBJ2-7|TRBV2
TGTGCCAGCGTTTCCGGCGAGCAGTACTTC
CASVSGEQYF
>.|.|TRBJ1-1|TRBV6-2/TRBV6-3
TGTGCCAGCAGTTACCGAGTTACTGAAGCTTTCTTT
CASSYRVTEAFF
>many|TRBD1|TRBJ1-1|TRBV5-6
TGTGCCAGCAGCTTGGTGGGACAGGGGGACACTGAAGCTTTCTTT
CASSLVGQGDTEAFF
>few|.|TRBJ1-1|TRBV20-1
TGCAGTGCCTTCCGAATGAACACTGAAGCTTTCTTT
CSAFRMNTEAFF
>.|TRBD1|TRBJ1-2|TRBV6-1
TGTGCCAGCAGTCCCCGGGACAGGGGAGCGCGTAACTATGGCTACACCTTC
CASSPRDRGARNYGYTF
>few|TRBD1|TRBJ2-1|TRBV18
TGTGCCAGCTCACCTTGGACAGGGGGTGAGAATGAGCAGTTCTTC
CASSPWTGGENEQFF
>many|.|TRBJ2-3|TRBV12-3/TRBV12-4
TGTGCCAGCAGAGCAGGGGGCACAGATACGCAGTATTTT
CASRAGGTDTQYF
>many|TRBD2|TRBJ2-5|TRBV20-1
TGCAGTGCTAGCCCCGGGGGGGCCCAGTACTTC
CSASPGGAQYF
>.|.|TRBJ1-2|TRBV27
TGTGCCAGCAGTTTATCACGGCAGGGTCGGGAAGGCTACACCTTC
CASSLSRQGREGYTF
>many|TRBD1|TRBJ2-2|TRBV19
TGTGCCAGTAGTACCCGGGACAGGGGGCTCAGCGGGGAGCTGTTTTTT
CASSTRDRGLSGELFF
>.|.|TRBJ1-3|TRBV7-2
TGTGCCAGCAGCTTAGTCGTCTCTGGAAACACCATATATTTT
CASSLVVSGNTIYF
>.|.|TRBJ1-2|TRBV7-8
TGTGCCAGCAGCTTAGGACAGGCGGCAAGCGGCTACACCTTC
CASSLGQAASGYTF
>many|.|TRBJ1-1|TRBV5-5
TGTGCCAGCAGCTTGGGATCTGAAGCTTTCTTT
CASSLGSEAFF
>few|.|TRBJ2-5|TRBV20-1
TGCAGTGCGTGGGGGAATCAAGAGACCCAGTACTTC
CSAWGNQETQYF
>few|.|TRBJ2-5|TRBV7-2
TGTGCCAGCAGCCGCGATTGGACATTTTCAGAGACCCAGTACTTC
CASSRDWTFSETQYF
>many|.|TRBJ1-3|TRBV12-3/TRBV12-4
TGTGCCAGCCCCAGTACTGGAAACACCATATATTTT
CASPSTGNTIYF